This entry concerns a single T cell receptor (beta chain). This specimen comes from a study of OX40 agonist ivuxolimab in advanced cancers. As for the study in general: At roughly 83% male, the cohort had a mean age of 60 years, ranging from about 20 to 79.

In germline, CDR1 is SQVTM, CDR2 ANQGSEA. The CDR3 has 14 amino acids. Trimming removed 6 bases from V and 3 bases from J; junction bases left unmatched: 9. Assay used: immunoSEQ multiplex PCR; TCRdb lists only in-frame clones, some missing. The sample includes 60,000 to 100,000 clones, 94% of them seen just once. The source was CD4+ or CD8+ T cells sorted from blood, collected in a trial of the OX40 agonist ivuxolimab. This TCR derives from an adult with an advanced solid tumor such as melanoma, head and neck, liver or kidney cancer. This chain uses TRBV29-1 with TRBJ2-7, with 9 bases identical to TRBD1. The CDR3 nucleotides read TGCAGCGTCGCCGGGACAGGGTTTTTCTACGAGCAGTACTTC. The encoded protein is CSVAGTGFFYEQYF.